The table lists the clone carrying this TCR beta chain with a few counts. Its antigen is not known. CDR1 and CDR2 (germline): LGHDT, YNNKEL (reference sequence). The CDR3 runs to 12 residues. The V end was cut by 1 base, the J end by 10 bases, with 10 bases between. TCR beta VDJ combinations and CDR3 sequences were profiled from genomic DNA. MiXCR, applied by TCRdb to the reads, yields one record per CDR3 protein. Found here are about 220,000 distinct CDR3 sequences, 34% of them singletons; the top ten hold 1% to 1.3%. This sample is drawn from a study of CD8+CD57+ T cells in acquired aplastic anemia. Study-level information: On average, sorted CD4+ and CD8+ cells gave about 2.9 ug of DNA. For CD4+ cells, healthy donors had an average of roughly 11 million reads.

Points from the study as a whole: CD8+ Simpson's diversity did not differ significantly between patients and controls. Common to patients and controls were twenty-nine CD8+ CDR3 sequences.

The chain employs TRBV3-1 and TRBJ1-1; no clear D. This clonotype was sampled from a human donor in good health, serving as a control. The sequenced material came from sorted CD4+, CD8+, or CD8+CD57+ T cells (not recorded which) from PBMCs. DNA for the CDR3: TGTGCCAGCAGCCAAGGGAGATGGTTAGCTTTCTTT. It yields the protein CASSQGRWLAFF.